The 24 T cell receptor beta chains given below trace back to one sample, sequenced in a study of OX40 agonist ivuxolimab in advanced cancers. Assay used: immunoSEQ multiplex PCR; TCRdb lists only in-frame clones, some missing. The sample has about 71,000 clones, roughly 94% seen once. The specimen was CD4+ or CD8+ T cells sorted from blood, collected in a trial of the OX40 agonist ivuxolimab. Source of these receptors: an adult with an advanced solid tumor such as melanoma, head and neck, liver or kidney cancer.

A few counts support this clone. Here the CDR3 reads CAWGVRVKAFF. CDR3 nucleotides: TGTGCCTGGGGAGTCCGCGTGAAAGCTTTCTTT. This chain joins TRBV30 and TRBJ1-1; D not certain. Trimming took off 5 bases at V and 9 bases at J, with 13 bases between the two ends. The CDR3 has 11 residues. Looked up from germline, CDR1 is GTSNPN and CDR2 is SVGIG (reference sequence).

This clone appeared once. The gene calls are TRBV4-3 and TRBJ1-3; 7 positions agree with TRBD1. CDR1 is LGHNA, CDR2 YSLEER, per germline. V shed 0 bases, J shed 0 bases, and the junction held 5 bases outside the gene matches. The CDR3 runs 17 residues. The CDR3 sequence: CASSQDRDRGSGNTIYF. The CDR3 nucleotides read TGCGCCAGCAGCCAAGATAGGGACAGAGGCTCTGGAAACACCATATATTTT.

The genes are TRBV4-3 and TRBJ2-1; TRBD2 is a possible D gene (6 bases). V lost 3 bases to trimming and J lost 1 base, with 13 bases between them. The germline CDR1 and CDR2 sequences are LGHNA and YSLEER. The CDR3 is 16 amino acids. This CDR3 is CASSHETSRSYNEQFF. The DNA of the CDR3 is TGCGCCAGCAGCCACGAAACTAGCCGGTCCTACAATGAGCAGTTCTTC.

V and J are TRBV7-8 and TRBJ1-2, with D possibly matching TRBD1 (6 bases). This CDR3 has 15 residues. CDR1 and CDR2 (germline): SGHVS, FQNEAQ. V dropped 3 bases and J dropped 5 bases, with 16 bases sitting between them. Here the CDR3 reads CASSLYGGQRYGYTF. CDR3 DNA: TGTGCCAGCAGCTTGTACGGGGGGCAGCGATATGGCTACACCTTC.

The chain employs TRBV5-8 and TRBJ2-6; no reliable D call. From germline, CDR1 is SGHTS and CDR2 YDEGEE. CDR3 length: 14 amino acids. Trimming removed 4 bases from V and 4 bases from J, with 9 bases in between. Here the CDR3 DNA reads TGTGCCAGCAGCCCTCGTCCGGGGGCCAACGTCCTGACTTTC. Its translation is CASSPRPGANVLTF. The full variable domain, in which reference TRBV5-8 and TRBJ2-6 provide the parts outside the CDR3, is EAGVTQSPTHLIKTRGQQATLRCSPISGHTSVYWYQQALGLGLQFLLWYDEGEERNRGNFPPRFSGRQFPNYSSELNVNALELEDSALYLCASSPRPGANVLTFGAGSRLTVL.

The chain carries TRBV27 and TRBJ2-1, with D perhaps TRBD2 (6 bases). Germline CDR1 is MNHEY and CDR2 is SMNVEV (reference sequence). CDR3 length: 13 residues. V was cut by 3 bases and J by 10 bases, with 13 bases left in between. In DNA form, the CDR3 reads TGTGCCAGCAGTTTCTCGGGCCGGGGGGAGCAGTTCTTC. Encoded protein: CASSFSGRGEQFF.

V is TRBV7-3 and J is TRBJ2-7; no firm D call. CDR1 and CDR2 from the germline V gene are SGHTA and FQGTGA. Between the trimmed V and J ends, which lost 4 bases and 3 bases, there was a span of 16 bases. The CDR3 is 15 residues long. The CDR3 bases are TGTGCCAGCAGCTCCCGCCCTAGTATTGTCTACGAGCAGTACTTC. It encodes CASSSRPSIVYEQYF.

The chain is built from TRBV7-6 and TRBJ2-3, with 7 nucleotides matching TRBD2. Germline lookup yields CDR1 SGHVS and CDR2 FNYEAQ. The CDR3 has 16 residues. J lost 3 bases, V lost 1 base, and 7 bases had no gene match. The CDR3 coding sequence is TGTGCCAGCAGCTTAGAGGCGGGAGTAGGGACAGATACGCAGTATTTT. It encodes CASSLEAGVGTDTQYF.

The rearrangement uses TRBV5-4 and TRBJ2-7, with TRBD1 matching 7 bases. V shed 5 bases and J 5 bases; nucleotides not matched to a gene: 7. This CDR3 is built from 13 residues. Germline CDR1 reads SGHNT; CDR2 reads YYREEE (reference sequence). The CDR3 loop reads CASRLAGGNEQYF. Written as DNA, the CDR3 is TGTGCCAGCAGGCTGGCAGGGGGAAACGAGCAGTACTTC.

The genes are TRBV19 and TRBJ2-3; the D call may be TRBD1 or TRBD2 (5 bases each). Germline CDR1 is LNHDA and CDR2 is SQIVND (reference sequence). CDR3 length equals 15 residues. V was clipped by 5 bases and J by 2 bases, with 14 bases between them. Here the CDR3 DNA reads TGTGCCAGTAGTCGCGAGGGGCCCCCCACAGATACGCAGTATTTT. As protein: CASSREGPPTDTQYF.

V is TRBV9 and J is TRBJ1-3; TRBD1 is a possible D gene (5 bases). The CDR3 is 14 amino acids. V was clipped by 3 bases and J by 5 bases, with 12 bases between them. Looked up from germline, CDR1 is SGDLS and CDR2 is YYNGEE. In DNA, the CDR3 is TGTGCCAGCAGCGCATCGGGGGTTCGAAACACCATATATTTT. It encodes CASSASGVRNTIYF.

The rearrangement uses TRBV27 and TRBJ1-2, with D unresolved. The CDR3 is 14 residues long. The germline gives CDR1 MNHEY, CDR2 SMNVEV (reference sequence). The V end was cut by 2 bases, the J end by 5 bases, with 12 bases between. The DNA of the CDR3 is TGTGCCAGCAGTTTAAGCACAGAGCGATATGGCTACACCTTC. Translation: CASSLSTERYGYTF.

CDR3: CASSGGTGQNYGYTF. For the CDR3, the DNA is TGTGCCAGCAGTGGGGGAACGGGACAGAACTATGGCTACACCTTC. The chain joins TRBV25-1 to TRBJ1-2, with TRBD1 identical over 7 bases. The CDR3 is 15 amino acids. Germline trimming cut 4 bases from V and 2 bases from J; bases unmatched to any gene: 7. CDR1 and CDR2 (germline): MGHDK, SYGVNS.

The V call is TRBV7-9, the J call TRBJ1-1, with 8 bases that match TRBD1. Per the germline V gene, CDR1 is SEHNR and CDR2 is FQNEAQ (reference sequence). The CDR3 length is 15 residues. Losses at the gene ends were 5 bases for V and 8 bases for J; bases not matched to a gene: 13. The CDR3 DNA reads TGTGCCAGCAGCGACCCGGGACAGGCCGCCACGGAAGCTTTCTTT. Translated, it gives CASSDPGQAATEAFF.

Here the CDR3 reads CASSLIAGTRHEQYF. The CDR3 DNA sequence: TGTGCCAGCAGTTTAATAGCGGGCACGAGACACGAGCAGTACTTC. The rearrangement links TRBV27 to TRBJ2-7, with 7 bases that match TRBD2. The CDR3 is 15 residues long. Germline CDR1 is MNHEY and CDR2 is SMNVEV (reference sequence). V dropped 2 bases and J dropped 5; count of bases not matched to a gene: 9.

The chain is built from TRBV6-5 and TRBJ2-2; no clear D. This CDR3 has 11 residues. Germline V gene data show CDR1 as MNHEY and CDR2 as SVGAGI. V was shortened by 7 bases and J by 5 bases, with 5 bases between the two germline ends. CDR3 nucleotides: TGTGCCAGCACACTAACCGGGGAGCTGTTTTTT. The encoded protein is CASTLTGELFF.

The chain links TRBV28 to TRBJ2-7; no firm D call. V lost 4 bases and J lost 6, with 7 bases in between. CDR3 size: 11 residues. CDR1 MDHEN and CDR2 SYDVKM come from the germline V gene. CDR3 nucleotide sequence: TGTGCCAGCAGTTCACGCACCGAGCAGTACTTC. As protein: CASSSRTEQYF.

The CDR3 bases are TGTGCCAGCAGCGTAGGTCTTGGGTACGACTACGAGCAGTACTTC. Protein product: CASSVGLGYDYEQYF. The chain couples TRBV9 to TRBJ2-7; unclear D gene. The CDR3 is 15 residues long. Trimming left V 0 bases short and J 3 bases short, with 13 bases between. Germline V gene lookup returns CDR1 SGDLS and CDR2 YYNGEE.

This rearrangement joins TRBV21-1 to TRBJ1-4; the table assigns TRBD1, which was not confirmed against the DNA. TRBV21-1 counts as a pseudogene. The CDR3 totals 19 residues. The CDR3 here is CASSKFHRTGGPSREKLFF. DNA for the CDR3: TGTGCCAGCAGCAAATTCCACCGGACAGGGGGCCCTAGCAGGGAAAAACTGTTTTTT.

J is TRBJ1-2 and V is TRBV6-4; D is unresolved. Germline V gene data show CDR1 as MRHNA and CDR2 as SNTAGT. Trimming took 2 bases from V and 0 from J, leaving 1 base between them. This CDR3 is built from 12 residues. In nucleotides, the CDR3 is TGTGCCAGCAGTGACGCTAACTATGGCTACACCTTC. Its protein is CASSDANYGYTF.

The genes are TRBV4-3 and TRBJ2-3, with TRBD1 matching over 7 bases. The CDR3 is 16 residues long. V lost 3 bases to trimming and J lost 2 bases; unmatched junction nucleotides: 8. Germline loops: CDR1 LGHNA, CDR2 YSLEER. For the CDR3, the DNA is TGCGCCAGCAGCCACTCCACAACAGGGGACACAGATACGCAGTATTTT. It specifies CASSHSTTGDTDTQYF.

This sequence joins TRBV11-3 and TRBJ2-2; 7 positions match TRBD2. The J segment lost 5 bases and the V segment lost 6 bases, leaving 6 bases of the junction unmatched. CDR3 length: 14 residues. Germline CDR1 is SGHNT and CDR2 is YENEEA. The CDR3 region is CASSLWGGTGELFF. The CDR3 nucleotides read TGTGCCAGCAGTCTGTGGGGGGGTACCGGGGAGCTGTTTTTT.

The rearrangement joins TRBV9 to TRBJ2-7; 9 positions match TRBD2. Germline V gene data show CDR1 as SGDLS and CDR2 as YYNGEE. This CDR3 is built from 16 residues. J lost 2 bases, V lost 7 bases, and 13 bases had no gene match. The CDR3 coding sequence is TGTGCCAGCTCGCCCGAACTAGCGGGTAAGCCCTACGAGCAGTACTTC. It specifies CASSPELAGKPYEQYF.

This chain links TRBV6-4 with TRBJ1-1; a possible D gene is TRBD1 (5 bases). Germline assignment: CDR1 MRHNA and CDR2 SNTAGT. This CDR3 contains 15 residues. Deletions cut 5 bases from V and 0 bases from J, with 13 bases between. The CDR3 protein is CASSFDGGLNTEAFF. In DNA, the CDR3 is TGTGCCAGCAGTTTTGACGGGGGATTGAACACTGAAGCTTTCTTT.